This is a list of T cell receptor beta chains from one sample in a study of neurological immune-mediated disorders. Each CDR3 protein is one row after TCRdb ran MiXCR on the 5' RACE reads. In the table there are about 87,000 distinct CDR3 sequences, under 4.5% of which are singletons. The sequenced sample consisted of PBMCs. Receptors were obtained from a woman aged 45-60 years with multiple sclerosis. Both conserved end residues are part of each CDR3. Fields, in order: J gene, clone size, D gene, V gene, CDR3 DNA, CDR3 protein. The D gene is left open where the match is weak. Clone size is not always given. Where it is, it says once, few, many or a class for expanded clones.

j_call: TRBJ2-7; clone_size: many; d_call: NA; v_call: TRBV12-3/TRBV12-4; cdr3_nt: TGTGCCAGCAGTTTAGAGGTGACCTCCGACGGGCCCTACGAGCAGTACTTC; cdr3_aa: CASSLEVTSDGPYEQYF
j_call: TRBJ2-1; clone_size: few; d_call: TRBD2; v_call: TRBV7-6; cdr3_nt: TGTGCCAGCAGCTATTCTAGCGGGGGCCGACTCTACAATGAGCAGTTCTTC; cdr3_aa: CASSYSSGGRLYNEQFF
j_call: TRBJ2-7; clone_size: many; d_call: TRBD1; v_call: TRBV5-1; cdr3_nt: TGCGCCAGCAGCTGGGGGGACAGGTCCGCCTACGAGCAGTACTTC; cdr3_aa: CASSWGDRSAYEQYF
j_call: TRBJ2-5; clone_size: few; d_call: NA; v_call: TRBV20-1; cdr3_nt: TGCAGTGCTGGCAGAGAGAACCAGTACTTC; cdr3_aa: CSAGRENQYF
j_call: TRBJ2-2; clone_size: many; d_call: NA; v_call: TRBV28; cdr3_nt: TGTGCCACCATACCCCGAACGGGCGTCAGGGAGCTGTTTTTT; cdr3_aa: CATIPRTGVRELFF
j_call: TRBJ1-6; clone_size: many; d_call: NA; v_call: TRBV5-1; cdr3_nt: TGCGCCAGCAGCTTGCGTCAGGAGGGAGGACTCCACTTT; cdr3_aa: CASSLRQEGGLHF
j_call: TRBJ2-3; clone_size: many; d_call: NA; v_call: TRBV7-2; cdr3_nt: TGTGCCAGCAGCTTAGTGTCGGTACTCTCAGATACGCAGTATTTT; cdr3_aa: CASSLVSVLSDTQYF
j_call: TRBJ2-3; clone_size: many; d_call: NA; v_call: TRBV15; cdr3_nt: TGTGCCACCAGCAGGGGAGGGACAGATCCAGATACGCAGTATTTT; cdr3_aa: CATSRGGTDPDTQYF
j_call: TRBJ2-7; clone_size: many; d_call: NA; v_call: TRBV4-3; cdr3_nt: TGCGCCAGCAGCCCGAATAATTTGGGTGTGCAGTACTTC; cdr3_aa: CASSPNNLGVQYF
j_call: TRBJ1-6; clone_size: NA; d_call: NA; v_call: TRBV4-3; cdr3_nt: TGCGCCAGCAGCCAAGACGCAGGGTCGGATTCACCCCTCCACTTT; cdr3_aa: CASSQDAGSDSPLHF
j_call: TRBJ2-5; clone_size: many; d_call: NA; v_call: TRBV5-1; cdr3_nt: TGCGCCAGCAGGGGGTCCGGGACATGGGAAGAGACCCAGTACTTC; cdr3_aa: CASRGSGTWEETQYF
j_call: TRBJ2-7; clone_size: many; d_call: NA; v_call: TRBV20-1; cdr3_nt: TGCAGTGCAACCCCGGGCCCCACCTACGAGCAGTACTTC; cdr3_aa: CSATPGPTYEQYF
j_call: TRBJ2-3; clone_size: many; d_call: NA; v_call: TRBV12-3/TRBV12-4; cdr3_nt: TGTGCCAGCAGCGAGAGACCGGGACCGCCAGGCACAGATACGCAGTATTTT; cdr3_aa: CASSERPGPPGTDTQYF
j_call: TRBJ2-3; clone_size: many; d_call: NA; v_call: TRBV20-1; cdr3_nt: TGCAGTGCTTCCGGGGCCCCAGCTATGGCGGATACGCAGTATTTT; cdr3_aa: CSASGAPAMADTQYF
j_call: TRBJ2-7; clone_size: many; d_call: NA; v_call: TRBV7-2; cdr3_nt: TGTGCCAGCAGCTTAGGGGGCCTCTCCTACGAGCAGTACTTC; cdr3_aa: CASSLGGLSYEQYF
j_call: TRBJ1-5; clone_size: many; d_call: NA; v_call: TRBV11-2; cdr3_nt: TGTGCCAGCAGCTCCGGGACGGAGATTAGCAATCAGCCCCAGCATTTT; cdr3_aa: CASSSGTEISNQPQHF
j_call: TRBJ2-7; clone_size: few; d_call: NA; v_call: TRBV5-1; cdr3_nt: TGCGCCAGCAGCCAGGAAATTGCTTTCTCCTACGAGCAGTACTTC; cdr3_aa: CASSQEIAFSYEQYF
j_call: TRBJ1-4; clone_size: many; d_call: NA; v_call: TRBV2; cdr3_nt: TGTGCCAGCAGACCGAACCATGCAACTAATGAAAAACTGTTTTTT; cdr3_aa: CASRPNHATNEKLFF
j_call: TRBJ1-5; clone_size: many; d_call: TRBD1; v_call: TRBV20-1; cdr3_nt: TGCAGTGCTAGAGTGCCGGGCAGGGGGAATCAGCCCCAGCATTTT; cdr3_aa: CSARVPGRGNQPQHF
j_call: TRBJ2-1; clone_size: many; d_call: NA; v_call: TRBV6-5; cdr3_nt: TGTGCCAGCAGGGAGGGAACCCGGGACGGACCTTACAATGAGCAGTTCTTC; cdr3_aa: CASREGTRDGPYNEQFF
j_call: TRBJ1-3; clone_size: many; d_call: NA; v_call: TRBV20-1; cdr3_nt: TGCAGTGCTAGTAACAGACGCTCTGGAAACACCATATATTTT; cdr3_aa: CSASNRRSGNTIYF
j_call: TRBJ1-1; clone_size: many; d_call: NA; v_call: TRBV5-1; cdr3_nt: TGCGCCAGCAGCTTGGACCCGAAGATAAACACTGAAGCTTTCTTT; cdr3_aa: CASSLDPKINTEAFF
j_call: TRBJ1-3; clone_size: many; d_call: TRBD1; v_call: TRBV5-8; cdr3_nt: TGTGCCAGCAGCTCGGCTAGGACAGGGGGCCTCTCTGGAAACACCATATATTTT; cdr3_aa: CASSSARTGGLSGNTIYF
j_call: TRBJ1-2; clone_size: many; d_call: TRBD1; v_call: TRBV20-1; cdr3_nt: TGCAGTGCCCGACAGGGGGCCTATGGCTACACCTTC; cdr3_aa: CSARQGAYGYTF
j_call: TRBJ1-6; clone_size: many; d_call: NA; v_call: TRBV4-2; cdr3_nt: TGTGCCAGCAGCCAAGATAGTGGGTCCTATAATTCACCCCTCCACTTT; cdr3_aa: CASSQDSGSYNSPLHF
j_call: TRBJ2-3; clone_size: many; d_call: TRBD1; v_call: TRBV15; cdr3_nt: TGTGCCACCAGCTTTAGGGACAGACACACAGATACGCAGTATTTT; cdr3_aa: CATSFRDRHTDTQYF
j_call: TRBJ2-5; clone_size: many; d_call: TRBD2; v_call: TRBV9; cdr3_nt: TGTGCCAGCAGCGTCTCTAGCGGGGGGGCCTTAGAGACCCAGTACTTC; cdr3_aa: CASSVSSGGALETQYF
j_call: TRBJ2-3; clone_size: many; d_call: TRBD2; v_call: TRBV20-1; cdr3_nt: TGCAGTGTCAAACTAGCGGGGTCTGGTACGCAGTATTTT; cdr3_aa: CSVKLAGSGTQYF
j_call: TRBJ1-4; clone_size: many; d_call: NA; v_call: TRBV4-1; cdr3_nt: TGCGCCAGCAGCGAAGAGCGGACTAATGAAAAACTGTTTTTT; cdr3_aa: CASSEERTNEKLFF
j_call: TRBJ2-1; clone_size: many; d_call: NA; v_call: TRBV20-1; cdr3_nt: TGCAGTGCCCCAGTGGCGGGCTCGAGCTCCTACAATGAGCAGTTCTTC; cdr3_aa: CSAPVAGSSSYNEQFF
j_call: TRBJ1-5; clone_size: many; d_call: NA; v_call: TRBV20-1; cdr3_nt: TGCAGTGCTAGAGGGACAAGAATAAATCAGCCCCAGCATTTT; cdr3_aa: CSARGTRINQPQHF
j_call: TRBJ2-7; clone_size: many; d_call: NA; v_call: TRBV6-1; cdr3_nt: TGTGCCAGCATAGTCTACGGGAAGGAGACCTACGAGCAGTACTTC; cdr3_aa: CASIVYGKETYEQYF
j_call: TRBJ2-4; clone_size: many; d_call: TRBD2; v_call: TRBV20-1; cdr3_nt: TGCAGTGCTTTTCAACGACTAGCGGGGGGCCCCAGAAACATTCAGTACTTC; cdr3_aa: CSAFQRLAGGPRNIQYF
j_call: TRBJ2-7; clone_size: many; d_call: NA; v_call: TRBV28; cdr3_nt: TGTGCCAGCAGGAGTCGGGACTCCCCGGTCCACGAGCAGTACTTC; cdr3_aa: CASRSRDSPVHEQYF
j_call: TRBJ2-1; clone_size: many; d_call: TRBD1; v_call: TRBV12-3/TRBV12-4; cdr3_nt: TGTGCCAGCAGTTTCGGGGACAGTTACAATGAGCAGTTCTTC; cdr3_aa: CASSFGDSYNEQFF
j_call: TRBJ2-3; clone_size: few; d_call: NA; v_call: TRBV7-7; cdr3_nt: TGTGCTAGCAGCTTAGCGAGGCGGGATACGCAGTATTTT; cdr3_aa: CASSLARRDTQYF
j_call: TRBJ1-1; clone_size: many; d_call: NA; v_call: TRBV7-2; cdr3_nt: TGTGCCAGCAGCTTAGAGGCAGGTTTGAACACTGAAGCTTTCTTT; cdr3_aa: CASSLEAGLNTEAFF
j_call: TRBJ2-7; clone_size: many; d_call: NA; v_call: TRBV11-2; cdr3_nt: TGTGCCAGCTCCTCCGGCCAAGGGGGTAGCGAGCAGTACTTC; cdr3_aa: CASSSGQGGSEQYF
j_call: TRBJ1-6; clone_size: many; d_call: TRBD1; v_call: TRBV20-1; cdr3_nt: TGCAGTGTGCTAAGGGGACAGATCAATTCACCCCTCCACTTT; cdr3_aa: CSVLRGQINSPLHF
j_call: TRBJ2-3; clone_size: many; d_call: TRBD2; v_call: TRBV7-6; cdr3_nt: TGTGCCAGCAGCTTCCGACTAGCGCCAGATACGCAGTATTTT; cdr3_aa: CASSFRLAPDTQYF
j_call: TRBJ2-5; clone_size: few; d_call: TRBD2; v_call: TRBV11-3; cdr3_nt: TGTGCCAGCAGCTCGGGTAGCGGGGGGGACCAAGAGACCCAGTACTTC; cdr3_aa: CASSSGSGGDQETQYF
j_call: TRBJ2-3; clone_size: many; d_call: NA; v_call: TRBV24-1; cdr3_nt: TGTGCCACCAGTGATCCCAGACAGGCAGATACGCAGTATTTT; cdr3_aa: CATSDPRQADTQYF
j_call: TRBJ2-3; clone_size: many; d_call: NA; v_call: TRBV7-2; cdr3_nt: TGTGCCACCCGCGGGGACACAGATACGCAGTATTTT; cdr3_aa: CATRGDTDTQYF
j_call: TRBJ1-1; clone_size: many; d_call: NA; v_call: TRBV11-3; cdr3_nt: TGTGCCAGCAGTCTATCGGAGAACACTGAAGCTTTCTTT; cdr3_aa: CASSLSENTEAFF
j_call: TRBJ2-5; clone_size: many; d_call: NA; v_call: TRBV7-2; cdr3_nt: TGTGCCAGCAGCTTAGCGAGGGCTCAAGAGACCCAGTACTTC; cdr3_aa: CASSLARAQETQYF
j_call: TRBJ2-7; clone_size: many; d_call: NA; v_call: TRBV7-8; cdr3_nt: TGTGCCAGCAGCCTAGTCAGGACCCCCGCCACCTACGAGCAGTACTTC; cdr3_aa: CASSLVRTPATYEQYF
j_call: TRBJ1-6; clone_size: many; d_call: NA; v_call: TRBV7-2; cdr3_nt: TGTGCCAGCAGCTTAGCACTCAGCTCCTATAATTCACCCCTCCACTTT; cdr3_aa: CASSLALSSYNSPLHF
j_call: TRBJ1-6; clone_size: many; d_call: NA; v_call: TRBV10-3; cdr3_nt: TGTGCCATCAGTGAGAACGAACATTCACCCCTCCACTTT; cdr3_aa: CAISENEHSPLHF
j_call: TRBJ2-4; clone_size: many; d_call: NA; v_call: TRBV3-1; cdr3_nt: TGTGCCAGCAGCCAGCCAAACCTATCCAAAAACATTCAGTACTTC; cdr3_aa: CASSQPNLSKNIQYF
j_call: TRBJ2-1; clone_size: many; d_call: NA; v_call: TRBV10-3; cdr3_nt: TGTGCCATCAAATCGATTTTGGATGAGCAGTTCTTC; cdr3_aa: CAIKSILDEQFF
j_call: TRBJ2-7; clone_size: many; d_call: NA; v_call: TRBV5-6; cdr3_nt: TGTGCCAGCAGCTGGGACGAAAGCGAGCAGTACTTC; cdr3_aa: CASSWDESEQYF
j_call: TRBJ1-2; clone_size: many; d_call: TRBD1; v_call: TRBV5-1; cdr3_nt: TGCGCCAGCAGCCCAGGGGGAAGCTATGGCTACACCTTC; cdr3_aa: CASSPGGSYGYTF
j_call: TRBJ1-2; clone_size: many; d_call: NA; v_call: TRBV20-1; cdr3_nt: TGCAGTGCGCAGGGTTCCGTTCGCTATGGCTACACCTTC; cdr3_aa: CSAQGSVRYGYTF
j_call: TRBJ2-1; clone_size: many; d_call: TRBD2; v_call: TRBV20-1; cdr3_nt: TGCAGTGCTAGCCCAACCCTAGCGGGGGGGTCTGGTGAGCAGTTCTTC; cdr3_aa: CSASPTLAGGSGEQFF